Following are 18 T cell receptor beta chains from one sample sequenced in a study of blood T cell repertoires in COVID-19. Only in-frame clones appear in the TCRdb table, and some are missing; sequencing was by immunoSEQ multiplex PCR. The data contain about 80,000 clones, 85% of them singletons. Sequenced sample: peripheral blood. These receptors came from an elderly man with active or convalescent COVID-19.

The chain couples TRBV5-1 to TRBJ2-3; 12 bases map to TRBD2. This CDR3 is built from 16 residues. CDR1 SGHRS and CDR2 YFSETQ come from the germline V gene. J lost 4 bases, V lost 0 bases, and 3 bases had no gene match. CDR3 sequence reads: CASSLEGLAGPDTQYF. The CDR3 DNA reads TGCGCCAGCAGCTTGGAAGGACTAGCGGGACCAGATACGCAGTATTTT.

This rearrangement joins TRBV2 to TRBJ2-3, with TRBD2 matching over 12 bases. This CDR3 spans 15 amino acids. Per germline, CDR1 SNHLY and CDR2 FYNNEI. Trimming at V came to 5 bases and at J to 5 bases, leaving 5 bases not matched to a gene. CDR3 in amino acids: CASSNLAGGVDTQYF. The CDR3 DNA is TGTGCCAGCAGTAACCTAGCGGGAGGGGTAGATACGCAGTATTTT.

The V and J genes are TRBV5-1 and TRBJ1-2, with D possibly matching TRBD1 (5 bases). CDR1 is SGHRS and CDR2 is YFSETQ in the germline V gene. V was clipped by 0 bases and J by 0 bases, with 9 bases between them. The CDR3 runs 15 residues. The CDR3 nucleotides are TGCGCCAGCAGCTTGGAAGGGGCCTCTAACTATGGCTACACCTTC. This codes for CASSLEGASNYGYTF.

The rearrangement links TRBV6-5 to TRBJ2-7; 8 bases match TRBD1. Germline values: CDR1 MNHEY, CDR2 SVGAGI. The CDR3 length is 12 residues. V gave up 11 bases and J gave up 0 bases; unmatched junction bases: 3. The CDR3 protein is CAGGTGSYEQYV. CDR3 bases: TGTGCCGGGGGGACAGGCTCCTACGAGCAGTACGTC.

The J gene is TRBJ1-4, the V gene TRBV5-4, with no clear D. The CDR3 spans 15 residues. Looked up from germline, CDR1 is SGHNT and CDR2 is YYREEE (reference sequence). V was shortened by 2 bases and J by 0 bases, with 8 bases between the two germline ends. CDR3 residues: CASSFGAATNEKLFF. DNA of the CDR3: TGTGCCAGCAGCTTTGGAGCTGCAACTAATGAAAAACTGTTTTTT. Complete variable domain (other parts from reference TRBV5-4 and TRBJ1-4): ETGVTQSPTHLIKTRGQQVTLRCSSQSGHNTVSWYQQALGQGPQFIFQYYREEENGRGNFPPRFSGLQFPNYSSELNVNALELDDSALYLCASSFGAATNEKLFFGSGTQLSVL.

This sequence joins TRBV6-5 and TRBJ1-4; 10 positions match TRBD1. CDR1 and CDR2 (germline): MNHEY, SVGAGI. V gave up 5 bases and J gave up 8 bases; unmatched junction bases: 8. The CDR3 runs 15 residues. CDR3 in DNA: TGTGCCAGCAGTCCCCGACAGGGGGCGTGGGAAAAACTGTTTTTT. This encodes CASSPRQGAWEKLFF.

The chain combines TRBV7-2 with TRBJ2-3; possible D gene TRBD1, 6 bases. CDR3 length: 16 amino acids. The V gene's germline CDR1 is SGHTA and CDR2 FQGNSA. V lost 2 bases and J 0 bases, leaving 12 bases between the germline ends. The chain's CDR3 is CASSLLDRLSTDTQYF. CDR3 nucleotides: TGTGCCAGCAGCTTATTGGACAGATTAAGCACAGATACGCAGTATTTT.

CDR3 nucleotides: TGTGCCAGCAGTGAAGTACAAGGAGATTCACCCCTCCACTTT. It specifies CASSEVQGDSPLHF. The chain carries TRBV6-1 and TRBJ1-6, with unresolved D. CDR1 and CDR2 (germline): MNHNS, SASEGT. The CDR3 covers 14 residues. Trimming stripped 1 base from V and 8 bases from J, with 9 bases between.

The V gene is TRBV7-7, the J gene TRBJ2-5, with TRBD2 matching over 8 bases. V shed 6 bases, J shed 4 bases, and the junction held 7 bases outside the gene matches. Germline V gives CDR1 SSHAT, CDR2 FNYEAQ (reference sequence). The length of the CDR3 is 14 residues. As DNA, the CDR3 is TGTGCCAGCAGTCCAAGCGGGAGAGGAGAGACCCAGTACTTC. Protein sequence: CASSPSGRGETQYF.

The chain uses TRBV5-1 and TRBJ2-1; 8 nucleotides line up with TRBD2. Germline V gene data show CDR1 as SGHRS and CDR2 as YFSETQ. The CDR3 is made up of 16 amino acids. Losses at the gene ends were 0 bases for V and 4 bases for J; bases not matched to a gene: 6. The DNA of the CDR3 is TGCGCCAGCAGCTTGGCCTCGGGGGGGCGGTACAATGAGCAGTTCTTC. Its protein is CASSLASGGRYNEQFF.

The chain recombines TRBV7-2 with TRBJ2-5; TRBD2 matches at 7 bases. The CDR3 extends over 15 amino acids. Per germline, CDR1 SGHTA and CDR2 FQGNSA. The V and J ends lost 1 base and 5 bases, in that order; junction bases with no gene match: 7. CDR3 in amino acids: CASSLGSGSLETQYF. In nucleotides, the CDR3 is TGTGCCAGCAGCTTAGGTAGCGGGTCTTTGGAGACCCAGTACTTC.

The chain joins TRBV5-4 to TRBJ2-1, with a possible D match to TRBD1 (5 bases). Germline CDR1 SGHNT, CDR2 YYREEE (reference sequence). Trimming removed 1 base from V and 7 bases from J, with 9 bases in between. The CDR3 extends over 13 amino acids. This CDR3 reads CASSLPGSNEQFF. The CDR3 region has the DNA TGTGCCAGCAGCTTGCCAGGGTCTAATGAGCAGTTCTTC. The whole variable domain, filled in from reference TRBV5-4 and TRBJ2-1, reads ETGVTQSPTHLIKTRGQQVTLRCSSQSGHNTVSWYQQALGQGPQFIFQYYREEENGRGNFPPRFSGLQFPNYSSELNVNALELDDSALYLCASSLPGSNEQFFGPGTRLTVL.

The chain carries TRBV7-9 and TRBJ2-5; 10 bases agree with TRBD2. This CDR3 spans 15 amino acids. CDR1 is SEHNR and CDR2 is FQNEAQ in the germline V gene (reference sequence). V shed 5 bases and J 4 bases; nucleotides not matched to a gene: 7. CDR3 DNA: TGTGCCAGCAGCCTCGGACTAGCGGCTTTAGAGACCCAGTACTTC. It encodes CASSLGLAALETQYF.

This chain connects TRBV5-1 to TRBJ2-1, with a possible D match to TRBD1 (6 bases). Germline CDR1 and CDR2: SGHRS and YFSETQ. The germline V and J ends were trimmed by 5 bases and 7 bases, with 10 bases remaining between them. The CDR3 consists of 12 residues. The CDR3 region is CASSQGSNEQFF. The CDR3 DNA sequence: TGCGCCAGCAGTCAGGGGTCGAATGAGCAGTTCTTC.

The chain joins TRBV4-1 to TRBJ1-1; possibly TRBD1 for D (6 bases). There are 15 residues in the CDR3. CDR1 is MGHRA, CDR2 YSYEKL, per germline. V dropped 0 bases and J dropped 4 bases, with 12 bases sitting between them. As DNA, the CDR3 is TGCGCCAGCAGCCAAGATCGGGCAGGGGCCACTGAAGCTTTCTTT. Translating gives CASSQDRAGATEAFF.

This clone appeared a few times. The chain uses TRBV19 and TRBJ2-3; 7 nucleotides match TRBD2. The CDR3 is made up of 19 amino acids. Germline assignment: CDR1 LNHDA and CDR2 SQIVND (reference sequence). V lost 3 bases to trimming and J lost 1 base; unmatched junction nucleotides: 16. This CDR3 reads CASSILGTTPIMGTDTQYF. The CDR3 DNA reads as TGTGCCAGTAGTATTCTTGGGACTACCCCCATAATGGGCACAGATACGCAGTATTTT.

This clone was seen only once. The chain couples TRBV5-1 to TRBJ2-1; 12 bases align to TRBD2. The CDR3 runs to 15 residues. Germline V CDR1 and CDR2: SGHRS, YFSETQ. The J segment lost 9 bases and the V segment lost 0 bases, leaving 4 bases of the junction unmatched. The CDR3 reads CASSLVLAGGGEQFF. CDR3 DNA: TGCGCCAGCAGCTTGGTACTAGCGGGGGGAGGTGAGCAGTTCTTC.

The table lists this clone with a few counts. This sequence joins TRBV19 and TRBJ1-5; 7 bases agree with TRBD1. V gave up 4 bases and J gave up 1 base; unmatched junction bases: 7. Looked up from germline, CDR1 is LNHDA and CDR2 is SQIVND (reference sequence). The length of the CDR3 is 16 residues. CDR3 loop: CASSTPLGQSNQPQHF. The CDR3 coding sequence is TGTGCCAGTAGTACGCCCCTGGGACAGAGCAATCAGCCCCAGCATTTT.